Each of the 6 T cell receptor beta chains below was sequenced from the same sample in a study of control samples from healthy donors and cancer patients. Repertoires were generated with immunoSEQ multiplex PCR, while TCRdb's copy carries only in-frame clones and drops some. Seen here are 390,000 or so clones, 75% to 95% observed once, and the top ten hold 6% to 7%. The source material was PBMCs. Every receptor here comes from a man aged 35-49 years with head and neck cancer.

For the CDR3, the DNA is TGTGCCAGCAGCTTAACTCGAGCGGGAGGGCCTTCCGGGGAGCTGTTTTTT. Its protein product is CASSLTRAGGPSGELFF. The chain uses TRBV7-3 and TRBJ2-2; 10 positions agree with TRBD2. The CDR3 is 17 residues long. Per germline, CDR1 SGHTA and CDR2 FQGTGA. Losses at the gene ends were 0 bases for V and 6 bases for J; bases not matched to a gene: 7.

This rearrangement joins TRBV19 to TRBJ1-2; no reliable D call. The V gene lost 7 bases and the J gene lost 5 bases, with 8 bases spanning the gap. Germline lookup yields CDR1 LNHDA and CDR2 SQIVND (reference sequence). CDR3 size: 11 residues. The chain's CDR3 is CASTPGYGYTF. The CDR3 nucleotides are TGTGCCAGTACTCCTGGGTATGGCTACACCTTC. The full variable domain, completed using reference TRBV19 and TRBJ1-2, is DGGITQSPKYLFRKEGQNVTLSCEQNLNHDAMYWYRQDPGQGLRLIYYSQIVNDFQKGDIAEGYSVSREKKESFPLTVTSAQKNPTAFYLCASTPGYGYTFGSGTRLTVV.

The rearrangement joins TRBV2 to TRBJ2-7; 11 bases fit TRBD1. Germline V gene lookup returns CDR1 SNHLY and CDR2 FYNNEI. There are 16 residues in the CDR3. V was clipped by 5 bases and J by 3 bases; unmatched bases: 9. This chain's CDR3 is CASSRLGDRGNYEQYF. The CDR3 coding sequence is TGTGCCAGCAGTCGACTGGGGGACAGGGGGAACTACGAGCAGTACTTC.

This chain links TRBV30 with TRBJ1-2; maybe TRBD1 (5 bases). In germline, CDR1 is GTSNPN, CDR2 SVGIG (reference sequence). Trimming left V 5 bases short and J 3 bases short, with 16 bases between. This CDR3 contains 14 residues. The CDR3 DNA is TGTGCCTGGGACAACGGAGGGGCCCACTATGGCTACACCTTC. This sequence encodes CAWDNGGAHYGYTF.

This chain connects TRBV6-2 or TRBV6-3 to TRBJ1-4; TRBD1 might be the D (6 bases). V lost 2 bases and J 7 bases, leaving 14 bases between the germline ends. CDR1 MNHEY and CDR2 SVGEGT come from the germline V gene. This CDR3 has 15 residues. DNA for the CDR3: TGTGCCAGCAGTTACAGTACAGGGCGGTCTGAAAAACTGTTTTTT. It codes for CASSYSTGRSEKLFF.

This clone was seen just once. The CDR3, as DNA: TGCGCCAGCAGGTTAACAGCCGATTCCCTCTATGGCTACACCTTC. Its protein is CASRLTADSLYGYTF. V and J are TRBV5-1 and TRBJ1-2; no clear D gene. Trimming took 5 bases from V and 4 from J, leaving 18 bases between them. Germline V gives CDR1 SGHRS, CDR2 YFSETQ. CDR3 length: 15 residues.